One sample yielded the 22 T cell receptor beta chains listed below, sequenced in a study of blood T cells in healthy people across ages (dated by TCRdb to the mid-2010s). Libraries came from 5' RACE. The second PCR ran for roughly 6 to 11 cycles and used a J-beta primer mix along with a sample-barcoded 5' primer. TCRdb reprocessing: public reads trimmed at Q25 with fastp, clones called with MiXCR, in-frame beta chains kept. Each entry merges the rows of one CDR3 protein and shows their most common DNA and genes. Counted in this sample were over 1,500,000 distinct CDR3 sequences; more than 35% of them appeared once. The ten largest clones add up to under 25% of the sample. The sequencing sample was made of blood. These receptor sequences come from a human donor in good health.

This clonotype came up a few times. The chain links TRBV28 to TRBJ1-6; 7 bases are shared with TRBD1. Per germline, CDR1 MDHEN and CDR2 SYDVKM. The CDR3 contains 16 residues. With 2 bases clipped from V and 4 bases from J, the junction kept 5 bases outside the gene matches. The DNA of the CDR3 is TGTGCCAGCAGTTTAGACAGGGCCCCATATAATTCACCCCTCCACTTT. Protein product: CASSLDRAPYNSPLHF.

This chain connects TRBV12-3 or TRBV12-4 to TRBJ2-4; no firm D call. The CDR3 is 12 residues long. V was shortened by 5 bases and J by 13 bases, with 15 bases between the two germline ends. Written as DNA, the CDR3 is TGTGCCAGCAGTCCTACCTACAATGAGCAGTACTTC. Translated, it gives CASSPTYNEQYF.

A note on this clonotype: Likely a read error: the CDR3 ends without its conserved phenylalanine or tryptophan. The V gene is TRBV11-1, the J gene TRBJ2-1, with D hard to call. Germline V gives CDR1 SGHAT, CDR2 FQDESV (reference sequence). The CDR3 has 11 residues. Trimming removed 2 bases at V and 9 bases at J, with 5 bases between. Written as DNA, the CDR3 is TGTGCCAGCAGCTTAATCGGTGAGCAGTTCTGC. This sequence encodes CASSLIGEQFC.

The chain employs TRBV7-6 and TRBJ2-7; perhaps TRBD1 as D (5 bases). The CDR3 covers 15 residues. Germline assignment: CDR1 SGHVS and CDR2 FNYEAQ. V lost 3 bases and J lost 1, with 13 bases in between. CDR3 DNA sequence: TGTGCCAGCAGCTTGCATGACAGTATTTCCTACGAGCAGTACTTC. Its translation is CASSLHDSISYEQYF.

The CDR3 loop reads CSARVAAYEQYF. DNA of the CDR3: TGCAGTGCTAGAGTGGCAGCCTACGAGCAGTACTTC. The J gene is TRBJ2-4, the V gene TRBV20-1; D call uncertain. With the DNA end fitting TRBJ2-7 better, the J assignment may be wrong. CDR1 DFQATT and CDR2 SNEGSKA come from the germline V gene (reference sequence). This CDR3 contains 12 residues.

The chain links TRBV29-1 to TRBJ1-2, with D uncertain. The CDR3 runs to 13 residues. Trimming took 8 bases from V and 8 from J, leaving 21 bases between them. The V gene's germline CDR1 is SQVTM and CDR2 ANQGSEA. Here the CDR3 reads CSSDRGALGGYTF. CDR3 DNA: TGCAGCTCTGACCGAGGCGCGCTTGGGGGCTACACCTTC.

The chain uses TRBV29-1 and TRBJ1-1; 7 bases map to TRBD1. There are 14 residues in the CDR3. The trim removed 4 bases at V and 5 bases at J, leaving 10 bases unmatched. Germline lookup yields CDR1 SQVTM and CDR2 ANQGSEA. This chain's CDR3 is CSVVERGQGTEAFF. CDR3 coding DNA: TGCAGCGTTGTCGAAAGGGGGCAAGGGACTGAAGCTTTCTTT.

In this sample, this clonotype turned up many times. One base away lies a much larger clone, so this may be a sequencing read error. CDR3 protein: CSARIGTCYEQYF. Written as DNA, the CDR3 is TGCAGTGCTAGAATCGGGACATGCTACGAGCAGTACTTC. The V call is TRBV20-1, the J call TRBJ2-7, with D possibly being TRBD1 (6 bases). Germline CDR1 and CDR2: DFQATT and SNEGSKA (reference sequence). Trimming took off 2 bases at V and 3 bases at J, with 11 bases between the two ends. The CDR3 sequence is 13 residues long.

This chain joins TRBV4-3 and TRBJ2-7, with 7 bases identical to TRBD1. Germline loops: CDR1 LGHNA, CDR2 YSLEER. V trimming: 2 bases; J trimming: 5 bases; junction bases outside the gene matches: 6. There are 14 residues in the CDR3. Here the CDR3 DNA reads TGCGCCAGCAGCCAAAGACAGGGTACCCACGAGCAGTACTTC. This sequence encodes CASSQRQGTHEQYF.

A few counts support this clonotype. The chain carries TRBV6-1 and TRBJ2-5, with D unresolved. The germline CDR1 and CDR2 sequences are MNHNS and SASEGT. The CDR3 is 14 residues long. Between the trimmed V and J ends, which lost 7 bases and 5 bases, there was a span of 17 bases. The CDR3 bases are TGTGCCAGCATTCAAGAGGCTGGAGCGGAGACCCAGTACTTC. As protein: CASIQEAGAETQYF.

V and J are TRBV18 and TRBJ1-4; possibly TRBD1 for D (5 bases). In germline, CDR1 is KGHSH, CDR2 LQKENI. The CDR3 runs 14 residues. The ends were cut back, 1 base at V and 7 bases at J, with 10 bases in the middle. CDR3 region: CASSPRDWGEKLFF. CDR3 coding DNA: TGTGCCAGCTCACCACGGGACTGGGGTGAAAAACTGTTTTTT.

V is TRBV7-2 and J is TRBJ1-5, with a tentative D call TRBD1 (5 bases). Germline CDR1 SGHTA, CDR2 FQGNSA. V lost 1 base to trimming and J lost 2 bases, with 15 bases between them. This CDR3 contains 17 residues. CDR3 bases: TGTGCCAGCAGCTTAGTAGCAGGGTATGATGGCAATCAGCCCCAGCATTTT. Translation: CASSLVAGYDGNQPQHF. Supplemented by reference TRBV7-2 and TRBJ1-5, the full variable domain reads GAGVSQSPSNKVTEKGKDVELRCDPISGHTALYWYRQSLGQGLEFLIYFQGNSAPDKSGLPSDRFSAERTGGSVSTLTIQRTQQEDSAVYLCASSLVAGYDGNQPQHFGDGTRLSIL.

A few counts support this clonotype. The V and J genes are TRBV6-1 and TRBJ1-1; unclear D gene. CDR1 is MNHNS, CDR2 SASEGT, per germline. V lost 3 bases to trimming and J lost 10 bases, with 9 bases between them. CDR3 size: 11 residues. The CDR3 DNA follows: TGTGCCAGCAGTGAGGATTTTGGAGCTTTCTTT. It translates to CASSEDFGAFF.

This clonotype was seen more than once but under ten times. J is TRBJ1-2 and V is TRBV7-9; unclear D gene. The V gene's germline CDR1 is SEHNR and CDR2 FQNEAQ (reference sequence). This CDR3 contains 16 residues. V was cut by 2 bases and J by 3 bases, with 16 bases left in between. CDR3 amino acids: CASSLPLRLRDYGYTF. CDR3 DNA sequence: TGTGCCAGCAGCTTACCGTTAAGGTTGCGGGACTATGGCTACACCTTC. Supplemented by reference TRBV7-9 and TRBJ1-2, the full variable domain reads DTGVSQNPRHKITKRGQNVTFRCDPISEHNRLYWYRQTLGQGPEFLTYFQNEAQLEKSRLLSDRFSAERPKGSFSTLEIQRTEQGDSAMYLCASSLPLRLRDYGYTFGSGTRLTVV.

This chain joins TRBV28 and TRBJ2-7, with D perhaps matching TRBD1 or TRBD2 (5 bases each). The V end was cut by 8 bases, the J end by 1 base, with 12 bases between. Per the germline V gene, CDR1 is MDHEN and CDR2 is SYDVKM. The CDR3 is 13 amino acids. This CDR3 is CASRDGGSYEQYF. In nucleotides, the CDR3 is TGTGCCAGCCGGGACGGCGGGTCCTACGAGCAGTACTTC.

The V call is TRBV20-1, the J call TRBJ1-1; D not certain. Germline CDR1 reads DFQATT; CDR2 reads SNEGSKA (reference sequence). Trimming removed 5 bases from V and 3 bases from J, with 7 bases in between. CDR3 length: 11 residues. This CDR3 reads CSAQLYTEAFF. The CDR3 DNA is TGCAGTGCTCAATTATACACTGAAGCTTTCTTT.

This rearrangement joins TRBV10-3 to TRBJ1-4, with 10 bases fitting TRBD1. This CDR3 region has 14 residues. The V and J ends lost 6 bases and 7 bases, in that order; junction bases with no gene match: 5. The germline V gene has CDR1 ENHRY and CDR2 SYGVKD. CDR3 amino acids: CAISRDRGSEKLFF. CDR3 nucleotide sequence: TGTGCCATCAGCCGGGACAGGGGAAGTGAAAAACTGTTTTTT.

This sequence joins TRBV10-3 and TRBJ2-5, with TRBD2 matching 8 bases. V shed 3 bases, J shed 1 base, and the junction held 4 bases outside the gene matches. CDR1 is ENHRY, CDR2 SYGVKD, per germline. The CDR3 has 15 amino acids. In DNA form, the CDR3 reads TGTGCCATCAGTGACCCGGGACTAGTCCAAGAGACCCAGTACTTC. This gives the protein CAISDPGLVQETQYF.

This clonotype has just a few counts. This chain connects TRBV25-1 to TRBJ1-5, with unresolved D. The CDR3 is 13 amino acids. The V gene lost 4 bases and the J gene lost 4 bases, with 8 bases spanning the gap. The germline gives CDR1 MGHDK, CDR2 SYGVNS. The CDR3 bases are TGTGCCAGCAGTGGCAGACTAAATCAGCCCCAGCATTTT. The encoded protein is CASSGRLNQPQHF.

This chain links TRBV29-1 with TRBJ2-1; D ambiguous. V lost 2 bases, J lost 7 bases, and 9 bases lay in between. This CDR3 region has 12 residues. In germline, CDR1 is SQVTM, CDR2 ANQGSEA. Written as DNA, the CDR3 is TGCAGCGTTGAATCGTGGGTAAATGAGCAGTTCTTC. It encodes CSVESWVNEQFF.

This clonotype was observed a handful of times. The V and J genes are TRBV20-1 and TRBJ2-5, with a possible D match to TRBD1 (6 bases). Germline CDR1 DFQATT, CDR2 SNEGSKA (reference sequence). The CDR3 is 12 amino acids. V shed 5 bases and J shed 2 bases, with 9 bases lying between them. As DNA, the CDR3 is TGCAGTGCTGACAGGTTACAAGAGACCCAGTACTTC. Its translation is CSADRLQETQYF.

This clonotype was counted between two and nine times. The CDR3 is CASSIGTGQLDEQFF. The CDR3 bases are TGTGCCAGCAGTATCGGGACAGGGCAATTGGATGAGCAGTTCTTC. The chain has TRBV28 and TRBJ2-1, with TRBD1 identical over 9 bases. The CDR3 extends over 15 amino acids. CDR1 and CDR2 from the germline V gene are MDHEN and SYDVKM. V dropped 5 bases and J dropped 8; count of bases not matched to a gene: 10.